This TCR beta chain was captured in a study of cytomegalovirus exposure and HLA in healthy donors. Whole-study results and caveats: Published work reported that the classifier diagnosed cytomegalovirus status with high specificity and sensitivity. The study put 150 to 200 TCR beta chains on its list as cytomegalovirus-associated. Generally TCR sequences proved uncommon, though certain public TCRs appeared in numerous donors. First-cohort TCR clusters were later found to tend to co-occur in the 120 or so validation repertoires.

TCRdb's copy holds only in-frame clones and misses some; the assay was immunoSEQ multiplex PCR. The repertoire holds under 200,000 clones, with about 90% as singletons. CDR3 length: 14 amino acids. V trimming: 4 bases; J trimming: 10 bases; junction bases outside the gene matches: 7. Germline assignment: CDR1 SGHDN and CDR2 FVKESK. On this clone: Antigen specificity is unknown.

The sample taken for sequencing was PBMCs. This rearrangement joins TRBV14 to TRBJ1-1, with 12 positions matching TRBD1. This receptor was identified in a man younger than 35 in good health and CMV-seropositive. CDR3 bases: TGTGCCAGCAGCCCGAATTGGGACAGGGGGCGAGCTTTCTTT. This encodes CASSPNWDRGRAFF.